These T cell receptor beta chains were read from a single sample in a study of T cells in Graves' hyperthyroidism and ophthalmopathy. MiXCR was run by TCRdb on the multiplex PCR reads, yielding one entry per CDR3 protein. The table has about 250,000 distinct CDR3 sequences, about 16% seen once. The source material was blood. These receptors were taken from a woman between 50 and 59 years old with Graves' hyperthyroidism that later progressed to Graves' ophthalmopathy. CDR3s include the opening cysteine and the closing phenylalanine or tryptophan. The order of the fields is V gene, D gene, J gene, clone size, CDR3 DNA, CDR3 protein. The D gene is left open where the match is weak. Clone size appears in some rows only: once, few, many, or a class for an expanded clone.

TRBV7-2,-,TRBJ2-2,many,TGTGCCAGCAGCTTGGCTTTAGGGACCGGGGAGCTGTTTTTT,CASSLALGTGELFF
TRBV5-1,-,TRBJ2-1,many,TGCGCCAGCAGCGACGGACAGAACAATGAGCAGTTCTTC,CASSDGQNNEQFF
TRBV28,-,TRBJ1-2,-,TGTGCCAGCAGTCCCACCGCACGGGACTATGGCTACACCTTC,CASSPTARDYGYTF
TRBV11-2,-,TRBJ2-1,many,TGTGCCAGCAGCTTAGGACCGAGGGATGAGCAGTTCTTC,CASSLGPRDEQFF
TRBV14,-,TRBJ2-3,-,TGTGCCAGCAGCCAAGATAGGGCGCGGGCCCGGTATTTT,CASSQDRARARYF
TRBV7-6,-,TRBJ2-2,many,TGTGCCAGCAGCTTAGGTCTTGGTCCCGGGGAGCTGTTTTTT,CASSLGLGPGELFF
TRBV28,-,TRBJ1-5,many,TGTGCCAGCAGTTTAAGTGTCAGGAAATATCAGCCCCAGCATTTT,CASSLSVRKYQPQHF
TRBV29-1,-,TRBJ2-3,many,TGCAGCGTTGGCAGGGGGGAGACAGATACGCAGTATTTT,CSVGRGETDTQYF
TRBV28,TRBD2,TRBJ2-7,-,TGTGCCAGCAGCGAGACTAGCGGGAGTGGCGAGCAGTACTTC,CASSETSGSGEQYF
TRBV4-1,-,TRBJ2-1,many,TGCGCCAGCAGCCAAGTGGGCGCAGGACGGAATGAGCAGTTCTTC,CASSQVGAGRNEQFF
TRBV19,TRBD1,TRBJ1-1,-,TGTGCCAGTAGTCCTCGGGACAGGGGTTATGTAGCTTTCTTT,CASSPRDRGYVAFF
TRBV20-1,-,TRBJ2-7,many,TGCAGTGCCATAGGGCCCTACGAGCAGTACTTC,CSAIGPYEQYF
TRBV28,-,TRBJ1-1,-,TGTGCCAGCAGCTCCTTGGAACCTCGACGCGACGCTTTCTTT,CASSSLEPRRDAFF
TRBV7-8,-,TRBJ2-1,many,TGTGCCAGCAGCTTAGCGACCCAGGGCTCCTACAATGAGCAGTTCTTC,CASSLATQGSYNEQFF
TRBV5-1,-,TRBJ1-2,many,TGCGCCAGCAGCTTTTACCAGGGATATGGCTACACCTTC,CASSFYQGYGYTF
TRBV2,-,TRBJ1-3,-,TGTGCCAGCACCGATCAGGGCCAAGGCGCGAACACCATATATTTT,CASTDQGQGANTIYF
TRBV18,TRBD1,TRBJ2-2,-,TGTGCCAGCTCACCAAGCGGACAGGGATACACCGGGGAGCTGTTTTTT,CASSPSGQGYTGELFF
TRBV9,-,TRBJ2-3,-,TGTGCCAGCAGCGCAGGCGGGGCGGGATATACGCAGTATTTT,CASSAGGAGYTQYF
TRBV30,-,TRBJ2-7,-,TGTGCCTGGAGCCGGGGCACCTCGACCTACGAGCAGTACTTC,CAWSRGTSTYEQYF
TRBV30,TRBD2,TRBJ2-2,many,TGTGCCTTCTCAGCTAGCGGGAGGCCCTTGAACACCGGGGAGCTGTTTTTT,CAFSASGRPLNTGELFF
TRBV9,TRBD1,TRBJ1-4,once,TGTGTCAGCAGCCTTCAGGGGGCGCGGAGTGAAAAACTGTTTTTT,CVSSLQGARSEKLFF